Listed below are T cell receptor beta chains from one sample, sequenced in a study of CD8+ T cells in alopecia areata. Assay used: immunoSEQ multiplex PCR; TCRdb lists only in-frame clones, some missing. This table has about 70,000 clones, 45% to 55% appearing once. This specimen was CD8+ T cells sorted from blood, taken at week 0. The source is a human donor with alopecia areata. Both conserved end residues are part of each CDR3. A D gene is named only where the DNA matches it firmly. Part of the rows lack a size; the others show once, few, many or a class for expanded clones.

>TRBV27|.|.|TRBJ2-5
CASIGDGETQYF
TGTGCCAGCATTGGCGACGGGGAGACCCAGTACTTC
>TRBV9|TRBD1|.|TRBJ2-7
CASSTGQGIEYEQYF
TGTGCCAGCAGCACCGGACAGGGGATAGAGTACGAGCAGTACTTC
>TRBV29-1|.|few|TRBJ1-2
CSVRTQEPPGYGYTF
TGCAGCGTTCGGACACAGGAACCTCCAGGCTATGGCTACACCTTC
>TRBV9|.|.|TRBJ2-1
CASSVEGTFDEQFF
TGTGCCAGCAGCGTAGAGGGTACCTTCGATGAGCAGTTCTTC
>TRBV4-1|TRBD1|once|TRBJ2-1
CASATGTGNEQFF
TGCGCCAGCGCCACCGGGACAGGGAATGAGCAGTTCTTC
>TRBV2|TRBD2|.|TRBJ2-3
CASSYPKAGGSDTQYF
TGTGCCAGCAGTTATCCTAAAGCGGGAGGATCAGATACGCAGTATTTT
>TRBV7-9|.|.|TRBJ2-5
CASSPHWNQETQYF
TGTGCCAGCAGCCCCCACTGGAACCAAGAGACCCAGTACTTC
>TRBV19|TRBD2|.|TRBJ2-7
CASRAASGSFEQYF
TGTGCCAGTAGAGCGGCTAGCGGGAGTTTCGAGCAGTACTTC
>TRBV9|TRBD2|.|TRBJ2-1
CASSHPTAGARYNEQFF
TGTGCCAGCAGCCATCCGACAGCGGGAGCTCGATACAATGAGCAGTTCTTC
>TRBV7-9|TRBD1|once|TRBJ1-2
CASSYTRGGLGYTF
TGTGCCAGCAGCTATACCAGGGGGGGCCTTGGCTACACCTTC
>TRBV30|.|.|TRBJ1-1
CAWTLPPAVQNTEAFF
TGTGCCTGGACCCTACCACCGGCAGTCCAGAACACTGAAGCTTTCTTC
>TRBV12-2|.|few|TRBJ2-1
CASRPQGSSYNEQFF
TGTGCAAGTCGCCCGCAGGGTAGCTCCTACAATGAGCAGTTCTTC
>TRBV29-1|TRBD1|few|TRBJ2-2
CSVAGTVNTGELFF
TGCAGCGTTGCCGGGACAGTTAACACCGGGGAGCTGTTTTTT
>TRBV29-1|TRBD2|.|TRBJ2-7
CSVAGLAAYEQYF
TGCAGCGTCGCGGGACTAGCGGCTTACGAGCAGTACTTC
>TRBV7-6|TRBD1|.|TRBJ2-3
CASSLGDRATDTQYF
TGTGCCAGCAGCTTGGGGGACAGGGCTACAGATACGCAGTATTTT
>TRBV9|TRBD1|.|TRBJ2-1
CASSALTGGFDNEQFF
TGTGCCAGCAGCGCGTTGACAGGGGGCTTTGACAATGAGCAGTTCTTC
>TRBV6-5|TRBD1|few|TRBJ2-7
CASTPSGGYEQYF
TGTGCCAGCACTCCTTCAGGGGGCTACGAGCAGTACTTC
>TRBV27|.|.|TRBJ1-5
CASRELGGAQPQHF
TGTGCCAGCAGGGAACTAGGGGGGGCTCAGCCCCAGCATTTT
>TRBV7-9|.|.|TRBJ1-2
CASSFPGPRYGYTF
TGTGCCAGCAGCTTCCCGGGACCGAGATATGGCTACACCTTC
>TRBV29-1|.|few|TRBJ2-5
CSVEPRRQETQYF
TGCAGCGTTGAACCACGCAGACAAGAGACCCAGTACTTC
>TRBV4-1|TRBD2|.|TRBJ2-5
CASSQPGGETQYF
TGCGCCAGCAGCCAACCGGGGGGAGAGACCCAGTACTTC
>TRBV4-3|.|.|TRBJ2-7
CASSQEYSLDYEQYF
TGCGCCAGCAGCCAAGAGTATAGTCTAGACTACGAGCAGTACTTC
>TRBV6-6|.|.|TRBJ1-1
CASSPLTGSMNTEAFF
TGTGCCAGCAGCCCCCTGACGGGGAGCATGAACACTGAAGCTTTCTTT
>TRBV4-1|.|.|TRBJ2-3
CASSQSTGSSTDTQYF
TGCGCCAGCAGCCAAAGTACGGGATCTAGCACAGATACGCAGTATTTT
>TRBV30|.|.|TRBJ2-7
CAWSGGAYEQYF
TGTGCCTGGAGTGGGGGGGCCTACGAGCAGTACTTC
>TRBV9|TRBD2|once|TRBJ2-1
CASKSGRTNEQFF
TGTGCCAGCAAAAGCGGGAGAACGAATGAGCAGTTCTTC
>TRBV2|TRBD1|.|TRBJ2-7
CASSEAGQEYREQYF
TGTGCCAGCAGTGAAGCGGGACAGGAGTATAGAGAGCAGTACTTC
>TRBV4-1|.|once|TRBJ2-7
CASSQVAGASYEQYF
TGCGCCAGCAGCCAAGTGGCAGGGGCCTCCTACGAGCAGTACTTC
>TRBV5-1|.|.|TRBJ2-7
CASSPRSPGLSRSNEQYF
TGCGCCAGCAGTCCACGATCACCCGGACTCTCGCGCAGCAACGAGCAGTACTTC
>TRBV4-3|.|.|TRBJ2-1
CASSQGKDEQFF
TGCGCCAGCAGCCAAGGCAAAGATGAGCAGTTCTTC
>TRBV4-1|.|few|TRBJ2-7
CASSQDRVEQYF
TGCGCCAGCAGCCAAGATCGCGTCGAGCAGTACTTC
>TRBV11-2|.|few|TRBJ2-5
CASSLEATSQETQYF
TGTGCCAGCAGCTTAGAGGCCACCTCTCAAGAGACCCAGTACTTC
>TRBV5-4|.|.|TRBJ2-5
CASSLNPRDTYQETQYF
TGTGCCAGCAGCTTGAACCCCCGGGACACTTACCAAGAGACCCAGTACTTC
>TRBV29-1|TRBD2|.|TRBJ2-4
CSVRGENIQYF
TGCAGCGTCCGGGGGGAGAACATTCAGTACTTC
>TRBV5-1|.|once|TRBJ1-1
CASRGLTEAFF
TGCGCCAGCAGGGGCCTTACTGAAGCTTTCTTT
>TRBV6-5|.|.|TRBJ2-1
CASTPSASTYNEQFF
TGTGCCAGCACCCCGAGCGCGTCGACCTACAATGAGCAGTTCTTC
>TRBV29-1|.|.|TRBJ1-1
CSVGVNTEAFF
TGCAGCGTTGGCGTGAACACTGAAGCTTTCTTT
>TRBV29-1|TRBD1|.|TRBJ2-1
CSVEGQGADNEQFF
TGCAGCGTTGAAGGACAGGGGGCAGACAATGAGCAGTTCTTC
>TRBV19|TRBD1|.|TRBJ2-7
CASSGTGAYEQYF
TGTGCCAGTAGCGGGACAGGAGCCTACGAGCAGTACTTC